This T cell receptor beta chain was captured in a study of T cell responses to AZD1222 COVID-19 vaccine. Germline-derived CDR1 and CDR2 are LGHNA and YSLEER. The J segment lost 4 bases and the V segment lost 3 bases, leaving 6 bases of the junction unmatched. The CDR3 sequence is 15 residues long. Overall study results and limits: At baseline, just a handful of AZD1222 recipients tested seropositive. Vaccine-related CD4 TCRs covered spike, predominating at 160-218 and 743-854.

Assay: immunoSEQ multiplex PCR; the TCRdb copy retains only in-frame clones and omits some. The repertoire includes around 130,000 clones, about nine tenths of them detected once, and less than 2% sits in the top ten. This clone appeared a single time. The antigen is not known. The source is an adult who received the AZD1222 COVID-19 vaccine. The input for sequencing was peripheral blood, taken 28 days after the second AZD1222 dose. This chain links TRBV4-3 with TRBJ1-3, with 7 nucleotides matching TRBD1. DNA of the CDR3: TGCGCCAGCAGCCAGGAAGGGGGCGCCGGAAACACCATATATTTT. Translating gives CASSQEGGAGNTIYF.